The following is a T cell receptor beta chain sequence with its context. This record belongs to a study of T cell repertoires in cytomegalovirus infection. V lost 1 base and J lost 10; bases outside the gene matches: 7. The CDR3 consists of 15 residues. Germline CDR1 reads MGHDK; CDR2 reads SYGVNS. Each CDR3 protein is one row after TCRdb ran MiXCR on the reads. The table records a few hundred thousand distinct CDR3 sequences, 26% of them present only once. Material: PBMCs. The chain carries TRBV25-1 and TRBJ2-1; 10 bases match TRBD2. The TCR sequence derives from a human donor in good health (CMV status not recorded). Some clones in this sample may be carry-over from other donors' samples. DNA for the CDR3: TGTGCCAGCAGTGAATGGGGGGGAGCGGGAGGGGAGCAGTTCTTC. Its protein product is CASSEWGGAGGEQFF.